Presented here are 8 T cell receptor beta chains from one specimen sequenced in a study of T cells in Graves' hyperthyroidism and ophthalmopathy. It was RNA transcripts that yielded the amplified TCR beta CDR3 regions. An initial round of RT-PCR targeting the TCR CDR3 relied on the HTBI primer set. One entry per CDR3 protein, called by TCRdb with MiXCR from the multiplex PCR reads. This repertoire shows roughly 500,000 distinct CDR3 sequences, approximately 49% found once; its top ten account for about two fifths. Sequencing input: peripheral blood or thyroid tissue (not recorded which). The source is an adult woman with Graves' disease, either hyperthyroidism or ophthalmopathy (not recorded which).

This chain joins TRBV29-1 and TRBJ2-5; tentative D call: TRBD2 (5 bases). CDR1 SQVTM and CDR2 ANQGSEA come from the germline V gene. Deletions cut 7 bases from V and 6 bases from J, with 18 bases between. This CDR3 has 13 residues. CDR3 nucleotides: TGCAGCGCAAGAACGCCTGGGGAGAAGACCCAGTACTTC. Residues: CSARTPGEKTQYF.

V gene TRBV20-1 combines with J gene TRBJ1-1; D gene unclear. There are 14 residues in the CDR3. Looked up from germline, CDR1 is DFQATT and CDR2 is SNEGSKA (reference sequence). The germline V and J ends were trimmed by 5 bases and 2 bases, with 15 bases remaining between them. This CDR3 reads CSAYTRLANTEAFF. In DNA, the CDR3 is TGCAGTGCTTATACCCGGCTGGCCAACACTGAAGCTTTCTTT.

The chain is built from TRBV30 and TRBJ1-5, with TRBD1 matching over 10 bases. Germline lookup yields CDR1 GTSNPN and CDR2 SVGIG (reference sequence). J lost 3 bases, V lost 3 bases, and 5 bases had no gene match. CDR3 length: 15 residues. CDR3 coding DNA: TGTGCCTGGAGCGCGACAGGGGGCCACAATCAGCCCCAGCATTTT. As protein: CAWSATGGHNQPQHF.

The sample holds many counts of this clonotype. The chain joins TRBV6-2 or TRBV6-3 to TRBJ1-2, with no clear D. V was cut by 6 bases and J by 2 bases, with 10 bases left in between. The V gene's germline CDR1 is MNHEY and CDR2 SVGEGT. There are 13 residues in the CDR3. DNA for the CDR3: TGTGCCAGCAGCCTAGAATCCAACTATGGCTACACCTTC. Residues: CASSLESNYGYTF.

J is TRBJ1-3 and V is TRBV6-1; D possibly corresponds to TRBD1 (5 bases). This CDR3 comprises 14 residues. V was pared by 6 bases and J by 0 bases, with 9 bases between. CDR1 is MNHNS, CDR2 SASEGT, per germline. Here the CDR3 reads CASRGESSGNTIYF. In nucleotides, the CDR3 is TGTGCCAGCAGAGGGGAGAGCTCTGGAAACACCATATATTTT.

The chain joins TRBV19 to TRBJ2-7; 14 nucleotides align to TRBD2. The germline V gene has CDR1 LNHDA and CDR2 SQIVND (reference sequence). V dropped 6 bases and J dropped 5; count of bases not matched to a gene: 9. The CDR3 extends over 16 amino acids. The CDR3 DNA reads as TGTGCCAGTAGCCAAGACCCGGGACTAGCGGGAGACGAGCAGTACTTC. It specifies CASSQDPGLAGDEQYF.

This clonotype occurred a few times. The J gene is TRBJ2-3, the V gene TRBV29-1; tentative D call: TRBD2 (6 bases). The germline V and J ends were trimmed by 5 bases and 0 bases, with 12 bases remaining between them. This CDR3 has 14 amino acids. Germline V gives CDR1 SQVTM, CDR2 ANQGSEA. The CDR3 DNA reads TGCAGCGTTACCCTAGCGCGTAGCACAGATACGCAGTATTTT. Protein product: CSVTLARSTDTQYF.

The rearrangement links TRBV20-1 to TRBJ2-7; TRBD2 matches 7 bases. The CDR3 spans 13 residues. J was trimmed by 2 bases and V by 6 bases; bases with no gene match: 7. From germline, CDR1 is DFQATT and CDR2 SNEGSKA (reference sequence). The CDR3, as DNA: TGCAGTGCCGAGCGGGACGGACCCTACGAGCAGTACTTC. It codes for CSAERDGPYEQYF.